This T cell receptor (beta chain) was sequenced during a study of molecular identifiers for immune sequencing clone quantification. Trimming removed 5 bases from V and 5 bases from J; junction bases left unmatched: 8. The length of the CDR3 is 14 residues. Germline values: CDR1 SGHRS, CDR2 YFSETQ. From the PCR reads, TCRdb called clonotypes with MiXCR, one entry per CDR3 protein. The sample contains just under 20,000 distinct CDR3 sequences, roughly 20% of which appear only once. The V call is TRBV5-1, the J call TRBJ2-7; 9 bases are a match to TRBD1. Material for sequencing was naive CD8+ T cells from blood, with Jurkat cell RNA spiked in. The subset was: FACS-sorted CD8+CD4-CCR7+CD45RA+ naive T cells. The receptor's source is a human donor in good health. Some libraries in this study had Jurkat cell RNA spiked in. The CDR3, as DNA: TGCGCCAGCAGTAAAACAGGGGGCGGCGACGAGCAGTACTTC. Amino acid sequence: CASSKTGGGDEQYF.